This T cell receptor beta chain was captured by sequencing in a study of OX40 agonist ivuxolimab in advanced cancers. Whole-study context: One patient with hepatocellular carcinoma and two with cutaneous melanoma, three in all, had partial responses. Overall study findings and caveats: Determination of antigen specificity was not performed for the expanded peripheral T cells. CD4+ and CD8+ T cells in blood underwent clonal expansion by week 6 at 0.1 to 3.0 mg/kg.

The V segment lost 8 bases and the J segment 5 bases; nucleotides outside the gene matches: 7. From germline, CDR1 is MNHEY and CDR2 SMNVEV (reference sequence). The CDR3 is 14 amino acids. As to this clone: Antigen specificity is unknown.

Profiling relied on immunoSEQ multiplex PCR, and the TCRdb table lists in-frame clones only, not all of them. This sample has approximately 40,000 clones; about 88% occur once, and the top ten carry approximately 13%. The chain joins TRBV27 to TRBJ2-1; 9 nucleotides agree with TRBD2. This TCR came from an adult with an advanced solid tumor such as melanoma, head and neck, liver or kidney cancer. The sequencing here drew on CD4+ or CD8+ T cells sorted from blood, taken in a trial of the OX40 agonist ivuxolimab. The CDR3 DNA reads as TGTGCCAGCCGGGGGCTAGCGGGAAACAATGAGCAGTTCTTC. As protein: CASRGLAGNNEQFF.